This T cell receptor beta chain emerged from a study of control samples from healthy donors and cancer patients. Clones were read by immunoSEQ multiplex PCR, and TCRdb kept only the in-frame ones, dropping some. The data hold approximately 85,000 clones, with about 88% observed a single time. This receptor was obtained from a woman aged 60-75 years in good health. Specimen: blood.

CDR3 nucleotides: TGTGCCAGCAGCTTTAGCAGGGGGCGCAGTGATGAGCAGTTCTTC. Protein: CASSFSRGRSDEQFF. The chain combines TRBV7-9 with TRBJ2-1; 8 bases line up with TRBD1. Trimming cost V 3 bases and J 8 bases; bases outside gene matches: 9. The CDR3 has 15 amino acids. Germline assignment: CDR1 SEHNR and CDR2 FQNEAQ (reference sequence).